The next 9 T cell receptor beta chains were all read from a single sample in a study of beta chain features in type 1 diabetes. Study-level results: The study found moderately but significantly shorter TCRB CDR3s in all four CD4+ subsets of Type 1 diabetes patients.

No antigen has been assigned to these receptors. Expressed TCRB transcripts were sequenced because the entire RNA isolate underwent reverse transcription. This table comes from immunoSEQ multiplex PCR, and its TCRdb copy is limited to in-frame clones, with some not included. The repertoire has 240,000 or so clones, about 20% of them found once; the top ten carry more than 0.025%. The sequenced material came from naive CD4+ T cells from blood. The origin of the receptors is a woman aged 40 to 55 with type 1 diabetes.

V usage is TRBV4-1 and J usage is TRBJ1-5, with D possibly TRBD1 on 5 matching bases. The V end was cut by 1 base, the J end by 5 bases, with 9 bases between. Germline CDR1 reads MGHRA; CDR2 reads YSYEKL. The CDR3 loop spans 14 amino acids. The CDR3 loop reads CASSQAGTDQPQHF. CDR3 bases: TGCGCCAGCAGCCAAGCAGGGACTGATCAGCCCCAGCATTTT.

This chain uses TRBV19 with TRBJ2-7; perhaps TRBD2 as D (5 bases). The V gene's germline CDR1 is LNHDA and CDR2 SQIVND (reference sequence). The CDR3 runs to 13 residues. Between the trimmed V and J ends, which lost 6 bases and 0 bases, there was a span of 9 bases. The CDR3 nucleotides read TGTGCCAGTAGACCGGGATCCTCCTACGAGCAGTACTTC. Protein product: CASRPGSSYEQYF.

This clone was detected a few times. The CDR3 sequence: CASSPRLAESSYEQYF. Written as DNA, the CDR3 is TGTGCCAGCTCACCAAGACTAGCGGAAAGCTCCTACGAGCAGTACTTC. J is TRBJ2-7 and V is TRBV18; TRBD2 matches at 9 bases. This CDR3 comprises 16 residues. The trim removed 2 bases at V and 0 bases at J, leaving 5 bases unmatched. The V gene's germline CDR1 is KGHSH and CDR2 LQKENI.

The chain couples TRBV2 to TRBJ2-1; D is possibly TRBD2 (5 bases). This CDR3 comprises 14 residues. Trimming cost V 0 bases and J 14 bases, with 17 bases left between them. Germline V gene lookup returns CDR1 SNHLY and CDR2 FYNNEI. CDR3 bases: TGTGCCAGCAGTGAAGCGCTAGCCGGGCAAAGAAAGTTCTTC. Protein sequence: CASSEALAGQRKFF. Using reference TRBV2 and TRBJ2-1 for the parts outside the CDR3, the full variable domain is EPEVTQTPSHQVTQMGQEVILRCVPISNHLYFYWYRQILGQKVEFLVSFYNNEISEKSEIFDDQFSVERPDGSNFTLKIRSTKLEDSAMYFCASSEALAGQRKFFGPGTRLTVL.

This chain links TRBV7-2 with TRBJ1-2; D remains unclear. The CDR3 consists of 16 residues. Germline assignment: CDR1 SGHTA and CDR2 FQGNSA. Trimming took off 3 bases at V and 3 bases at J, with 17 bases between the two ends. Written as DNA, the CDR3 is TGTGCCAGCAGCTTTAGTAGCGGCTCCGATTACTATGGCTACACCTTC. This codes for CASSFSSGSDYYGYTF.

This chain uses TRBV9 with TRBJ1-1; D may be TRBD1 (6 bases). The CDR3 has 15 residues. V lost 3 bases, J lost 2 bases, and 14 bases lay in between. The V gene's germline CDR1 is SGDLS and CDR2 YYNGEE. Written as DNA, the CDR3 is TGTGCCAGCAGCGCTCTACCAGGGGAAAACACTGAAGCTTTCTTT. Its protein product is CASSALPGENTEAFF.

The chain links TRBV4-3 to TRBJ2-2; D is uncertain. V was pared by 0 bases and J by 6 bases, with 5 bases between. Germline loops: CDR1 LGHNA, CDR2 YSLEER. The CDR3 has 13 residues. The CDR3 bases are TGCGCCAGCAGCCAAGAGGCCCCCGGGGAGCTGTTTTTT. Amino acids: CASSQEAPGELFF.

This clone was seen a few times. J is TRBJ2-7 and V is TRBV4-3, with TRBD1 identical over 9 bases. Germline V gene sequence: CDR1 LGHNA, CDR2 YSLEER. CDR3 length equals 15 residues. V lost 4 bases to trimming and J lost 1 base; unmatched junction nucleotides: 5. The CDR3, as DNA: TGCGCCAGCAGCCGCGGACAGGGGATGTCCTACGAGCAGTACTTC. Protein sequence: CASSRGQGMSYEQYF.

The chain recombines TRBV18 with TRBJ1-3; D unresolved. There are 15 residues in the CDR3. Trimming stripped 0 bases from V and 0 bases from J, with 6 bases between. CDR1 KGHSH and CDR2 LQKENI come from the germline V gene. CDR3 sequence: CASSPPNTSGNTIYF. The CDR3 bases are TGTGCCAGCTCACCACCCAACACCTCTGGAAACACCATATATTTT.